This passage covers 27 T cell receptor beta chains from one sample sequenced in a study of beta chain features in type 1 diabetes (dated by TCRdb to 2017 to 2018). Library prep was done by the immunoSEQ multiplex PCR assay. The entire amount of isolated RNA was reverse transcribed using the High Capacity cDNA Reverse Transcription Kit, so the sequenced TCRB transcripts were expressed ones. Held by TCRdb, this immuneACCESS table contains in-frame sequences only and omits some clones. Under half of the omission traces to an unresolved V gene where checked; the cause of the rest is unknown. A total of about 220,000 clones appear in this sample, about a tenth of them only once. The ten largest clones represent approximately 1.3% of the sample. Material for sequencing was central memory CD4+ T cells from blood. Receptors were obtained from a man in his late teens or twenties in good health.

On this clone: One base away lies a much larger clone, so this may be a sequencing read error. The V call is TRBV2, the J call TRBJ2-1; D call uncertain. The V gene's germline CDR1 is SNHLY and CDR2 FYNNEI. The CDR3 spans 11 residues. V lost 6 bases and J 2 bases, leaving 2 bases between the germline ends. CDR3 protein: CASSPYNEQFF. CDR3 bases: TGTGCCAGCAGCCCCTACAATGAGCAGTTCTTC. Full variable domain (remainder filled in from reference TRBV2 and TRBJ2-1): EPEVTQTPSHQVTQMGQEVILRCVPISNHLYFYWYRQILGQKVEFLVSFYNNEISEKSEIFDDQFSVERPDGSNFTLKIRSTKLEDSAMYFCASSPYNEQFFGPGTRLTVL.

V is TRBV18 and J is TRBJ1-2; 10 positions match TRBD1. Unmatched junction bases numbered 0, after V lost 2 bases and J lost 6 bases. The CDR3 totals 13 residues. The germline gives CDR1 KGHSH, CDR2 LQKENI. The DNA of the CDR3 is TGTGCCAGCTCACCAGGACAGGGGGATGGCTACACCTTC. Translated, it gives CASSPGQGDGYTF.

Many counts were recorded for this clone. This sample includes further DNA sequences coding for the same CDR3. The chain carries TRBV30 and TRBJ1-1, with D unclear. From germline, CDR1 is GTSNPN and CDR2 SVGIG (reference sequence). Between the trimmed V and J ends, which lost 5 bases and 0 bases, there was a span of 7 bases. The CDR3 loop spans 12 amino acids. The CDR3 is CAWSRMNTEAFF. CDR3 coding DNA: TGTGCCTGGTCTCGAATGAACACTGAAGCTTTCTTT.

This clone was detected a few times. The chain uses TRBV28 and TRBJ2-3, with 10 bases lining up with TRBD2. The CDR3 length is 17 residues. Germline V gene data show CDR1 as MDHEN and CDR2 as SYDVKM. V shed 3 bases and J 2 bases; nucleotides not matched to a gene: 8. CDR3 residues: CASSFYGLAVITDTQYF. CDR3 nucleotides: TGTGCCAGCAGTTTCTACGGACTAGCGGTAATCACAGATACGCAGTATTTT.

This clone has only a few counts. This chain connects TRBV29-1 to TRBJ2-7; 12 bases match TRBD2. Germline loops: CDR1 SQVTM, CDR2 ANQGSEA. V trimming: 6 bases; J trimming: 6 bases; junction bases outside the gene matches: 6. The CDR3 loop spans 13 amino acids. The CDR3 DNA is TGCAGCGTCTCACTAGCGGGAGGTGGCGAGCAGTACTTC. As protein: CSVSLAGGGEQYF.

The J gene is TRBJ1-2, the V gene TRBV18, with TRBD1 matching over 8 bases. Germline-derived CDR1 and CDR2 are KGHSH and LQKENI. With 6 bases clipped from V and 4 bases from J, the junction kept 7 bases outside the gene matches. The CDR3 runs to 14 residues. The CDR3 nucleotides read TGTGCCAGCTCGGAGGGGACAGGCCTCTATGGCTACACCTTC. Translated: CASSEGTGLYGYTF.

V gene TRBV7-2 combines with J gene TRBJ2-5; 7 positions match TRBD1. With the DNA end fitting TRBJ2-7 better, the J assignment may be wrong. The V gene's germline CDR1 is SGHTA and CDR2 FQGNSA. CDR3 length: 14 amino acids. This CDR3 is CASSQGQSYGEQYF. CDR3 DNA: TGTGCCAGCAGCCAGGGACAGAGCTACGGCGAGCAGTACTTC.

V usage is TRBV11-2 and J usage is TRBJ2-7; D might be TRBD1 (6 bases). The CDR3 has 13 amino acids. The germline V gene encodes CDR1 SGHAT and CDR2 FQNNGV. Between the trimmed V and J ends, which lost 4 bases and 3 bases, there was a span of 10 bases. Written as DNA, the CDR3 is TGTGCCAGCAGCTGGACAGCCCGCTACGAGCAGTACTTC. It specifies CASSWTARYEQYF.

This clone was seen a handful of times. The gene calls are TRBV7-3 and TRBJ2-1; no definite D call. The germline V gene has CDR1 SGHTA and CDR2 FQGTGA. The CDR3 loop spans 14 amino acids. V was clipped by 1 base and J by 2 bases, with 6 bases between them. CDR3 nucleotides: TGTGCCAGCAGCTTAAACCCGCCCTACAATGAGCAGTTCTTC. Amino acids: CASSLNPPYNEQFF.

This clone has more than one count but fewer than ten. The rearrangement uses TRBV7-2 and TRBJ2-3; a weak D match, TRBD1 (6 bases). The V and J ends lost 5 bases and 4 bases respectively, with 13 bases between them. This CDR3 spans 14 amino acids. Germline assignment: CDR1 SGHTA and CDR2 FQGNSA. CDR3 region: CASSPNREADTQYF. The CDR3 DNA reads as TGTGCCAGCAGCCCCAACAGGGAAGCAGATACGCAGTATTTT.

This clone occurred a few times. The chain uses TRBV25-1 and TRBJ2-7; D gene uncertain. The CDR3 loop spans 14 amino acids. V was shortened by 4 bases and J by 1 base, with 11 bases between the two germline ends. Germline values: CDR1 MGHDK, CDR2 SYGVNS. The CDR3 DNA is TGTGCCAGCAGTGGCGTAGGACGGTCCTACGAGCAGTACTTC. This sequence encodes CASSGVGRSYEQYF.

This chain uses TRBV28 with TRBJ1-2; D gene unclear. In germline, CDR1 is MDHEN, CDR2 SYDVKM. V lost 3 bases and J lost 1, with 6 bases in between. CDR3 length: 13 amino acids. In DNA, the CDR3 is TGTGCCAGCAGTTTCGACATTAACTATGGCTACACCTTC. Translating it yields CASSFDINYGYTF.

The sample holds a few counts of this clone. An end of the junction does not agree with germline; a read error may underlie this. The genes are TRBV5-4 and TRBJ2-7; the match to TRBD2 covers 11 bases. The CDR3 runs 18 residues. Germline-derived CDR1 and CDR2 are SGHNT and YYREEE (reference sequence). The CDR3 DNA follows: TGCGCCAGCAGCCAAGAGTTTAGCGGGAGGGTAATTATTTACGAGCAGTACTTC. This translates into CASSQEFSGRVIIYEQYF. Full variable domain (rest looked up from reference TRBV5-4 and TRBJ2-7): ETGVTQSPTHLIKTRGQQVTLRCSSQSGHNTVSWYQQALGQGPQFIFQYYREEENGRGNFPPRFSGLQFPNYSSELNVNALELDDSALYLCASSQEFSGRVIIYEQYFGPGTRLTVT.

The chain couples TRBV5-1 to TRBJ1-1, with a weak D call TRBD1 (6 bases). The CDR3 has 13 amino acids. Per the germline V gene, CDR1 is SGHRS and CDR2 is YFSETQ. V gave up 4 bases and J gave up 11 bases, with 18 bases separating them. The CDR3 sequence: CASSSQPGEVAFF. CDR3 bases: TGCGCCAGCAGCAGTCAGCCAGGGGAGGTCGCTTTCTTT. Full variable domain (remainder filled in from reference TRBV5-1 and TRBJ1-1): KAGVTQTPRYLIKTRGQQVTLSCSPISGHRSVSWYQQTPGQGLQFLFEYFSETQRNKGNFPGRFSGRQFSNSRSEMNVSTLELGDSALYLCASSSQPGEVAFFGQGTRLTVV.

The rearrangement uses TRBV15 and TRBJ2-7; D is unresolved. The V end was cut by 0 bases, the J end by 2 bases, with 5 bases between. CDR1 and CDR2 (germline): LNHNV, YYDKDF (reference sequence). The CDR3 totals 13 residues. Here the CDR3 DNA reads TGTGCCACCAGCAGAGACGTGACCTACGAGCAGTACTTC. Protein: CATSRDVTYEQYF. Full variable domain (outside the CDR3, taken from reference TRBV15 and TRBJ2-7): DAMVIQNPRYQVTQFGKPVTLSCSQTLNHNVMYWYQQKSSQAPKLLFHYYDKDFNNEADTPDNFQSRRPNTSFCFLDIRSPGLGDTAMYLCATSRDVTYEQYFGPGTRLTVT.

CDR3 nucleotides: TGTGCCAGTACGGCGGGATCTAGCAATCAGCCCCAGCATTTT. Protein: CASTAGSSNQPQHF. The chain carries TRBV19 and TRBJ1-5; D unclear. The CDR3 runs to 14 residues. V was cut by 7 bases and J by 0 bases, with 10 bases left in between. The germline V gene has CDR1 LNHDA and CDR2 SQIVND (reference sequence).

This clone was seen a handful of times. The rearrangement joins TRBV14 to TRBJ2-2; D is unresolved. The V gene's germline CDR1 is SGHDN and CDR2 FVKESK. V was cut by 4 bases and J by 2 bases, with 8 bases left in between. The CDR3 loop spans 14 amino acids. CDR3 region: CASSPPANTGELFF. As DNA, the CDR3 is TGTGCCAGCAGCCCCCCGGCCAACACCGGGGAGCTGTTTTTT.

This chain links TRBV2 with TRBJ1-4, with D possibly being TRBD1 (6 bases). Trimming pared 4 bases from V and 7 bases from J, leaving 13 bases between. Germline CDR1 is SNHLY and CDR2 is FYNNEI. CDR3 length: 14 residues. The CDR3: CASSVRGGGEKLFF. As DNA, the CDR3 is TGTGCCAGCAGTGTGAGAGGGGGAGGTGAAAAACTGTTTTTT.

J is TRBJ1-3 and V is TRBV30; a weak D match, TRBD1 (5 bases). Per the germline V gene, CDR1 is GTSNPN and CDR2 is SVGIG (reference sequence). Trimming removed 0 bases from V and 2 bases from J, with 11 bases in between. The CDR3 has 15 residues. The CDR3 spells CAWSVLARAGNTIYF. The DNA of the CDR3 is TGTGCCTGGAGTGTACTGGCCAGGGCTGGAAACACCATATATTTT.

The rearrangement joins TRBV19 to TRBJ1-2; no firm D call. The germline gives CDR1 LNHDA, CDR2 SQIVND (reference sequence). This CDR3 spans 12 amino acids. V lost 3 bases and J 4 bases, leaving 6 bases between the germline ends. The CDR3 DNA sequence: TGTGCCAGTAGTATCCAGAGCTATGGCTACACCTTC. Its translation: CASSIQSYGYTF.

The DNA for the CDR3 is TGCGCCAGCAGCCCTCCGCAGGGGTTTCTGTTGAAGAACACTGAAGCTTTCTTT. It encodes CASSPPQGFLLKNTEAFF. The rearrangement uses TRBV4-1 and TRBJ1-1, with D perhaps TRBD1 (6 bases). The CDR3 is 18 residues long. V was trimmed by 4 bases and J by 1 base, leaving 22 bases between them. CDR1 is MGHRA, CDR2 YSYEKL, per germline.

This clone was detected once. The gene calls are TRBV5-4 and TRBJ2-3; TRBD2 matches at 9 bases. The CDR3 consists of 16 residues. CDR1 and CDR2 (germline): SGHNT, YYREEE (reference sequence). Losses at the gene ends were 0 bases for V and 6 bases for J; bases not matched to a gene: 8. The CDR3 spells CASSLAAREGRDTQYF. DNA for the CDR3: TGTGCCAGCAGCTTGGCCGCGCGGGAGGGCCGCGATACGCAGTATTTT.

At least ten counts were recorded for this clone. This CDR3 is also generated by other DNA sequences in the sample. J is TRBJ2-6 and V is TRBV29-1; D remains unclear. Germline values: CDR1 SQVTM, CDR2 ANQGSEA. CDR3 size: 13 residues. V dropped 6 bases and J dropped 0 bases, with 6 bases sitting between them. In DNA form, the CDR3 reads TGCAGCGTCGAAAGCTCTGGGGCCAACGTCCTGACTTTC. Protein sequence: CSVESSGANVLTF.

The table lists this clone with a few counts. This sequence joins TRBV2 and TRBJ2-1; possible D gene TRBD1, 5 bases. The germline CDR1 and CDR2 sequences are SNHLY and FYNNEI. This CDR3 comprises 14 residues. V lost 3 bases and J lost 5, with 11 bases in between. As DNA, the CDR3 is TGTGCCAGCAGTGAGGTGACAGAGGACAATGAGCAGTTCTTC. Protein: CASSEVTEDNEQFF.

This sequence joins TRBV4-2 and TRBJ2-5; tentatively, D is TRBD2 (6 bases). V was pared by 1 base and J by 4 bases, with 16 bases between. Germline V gives CDR1 LGHNA, CDR2 YNFKEQ. The CDR3 runs 16 residues. CDR3: CASSQVGGAGGETQYF. CDR3 nucleotide sequence: TGTGCCAGCAGCCAAGTGGGCGGAGCGGGTGGAGAGACCCAGTACTTC.

This clone turned up a few times. CDR3 in DNA: TGTGCCAGCAGCCCGACAGGTGATTCCTACGAGCAGTACTTC. Protein sequence: CASSPTGDSYEQYF. This rearrangement joins TRBV5-6 to TRBJ2-7; D perhaps matches TRBD1 (6 bases). Between the trimmed V and J ends, which lost 4 bases and 1 base, there was a span of 12 bases. The CDR3 totals 14 residues. Germline V gene lookup returns CDR1 SGHDT and CDR2 YYEEEE.

The CDR3 DNA is TGCAGCGTTGAGGGCAGGGGGAGCACCGGGGAGCTGTTTTTT. Its protein product is CSVEGRGSTGELFF. The J gene is TRBJ2-2, the V gene TRBV29-1, with 7 positions matching TRBD1. Per germline, CDR1 SQVTM and CDR2 ANQGSEA. Trimming removed 3 bases from V and 4 bases from J; junction bases left unmatched: 5. This CDR3 has 14 residues.